Each of the 27 T cell receptor beta chains below was sequenced from the same sample in a study of cytomegalovirus exposure and HLA in healthy donors. This PCR relied on a set of 60 Vbeta primers and 13 Jbeta primers. The assay was immunoSEQ multiplex PCR, and TCRdb's table has in-frame clones only and misses some. Among roughly 150,000 clones listed, roughly 80% were seen once. The material sequenced was PBMCs. These receptors all stem from a woman aged 50 to 60 in good health and CMV-seropositive.

The V gene is TRBV12-5, the J gene TRBJ1-1; 7 bases are shared with TRBD1. Germline V gene lookup returns CDR1 LGHNT and CDR2 FRNRAP. V shed 6 bases, J shed 0 bases, and the junction held 16 bases outside the gene matches. CDR3 length: 18 amino acids. The CDR3 coding sequence is TGTGCTAGTGGCTACGGGACAGCTGTTATGAGTATGAACACTGAAGCTTTCTTT. Translation gives CASGYGTAVMSMNTEAFF.

In its sample, this clone was seen a few times. The chain employs TRBV6-5 and TRBJ1-4; no firm D call. The CDR3 totals 13 residues. In germline, CDR1 is MNHEY, CDR2 SVGAGI. V lost 6 bases and J lost 6, with 11 bases in between. The CDR3 sequence: CASRLQTHEKLFF. CDR3 nucleotide sequence: TGTGCCAGCAGGCTACAGACCCATGAAAAACTGTTTTTT.

V and J are TRBV23-1 and TRBJ2-7; TRBD1 matches 7 bases. TRBV23-1 has ORF status, its function being uncertain. The J segment lost 2 bases and the V segment lost 0 bases, leaving 4 bases of the junction unmatched. The CDR3 has 15 amino acids. The CDR3 DNA reads TGCGCCAGCAGTCAATCCCCGACAGGGCCCTACGAGCAGTACTTC. This sequence encodes CASSQSPTGPYEQYF.

V is TRBV6-1 and J is TRBJ1-1; D is undetermined. Germline CDR1 MNHNS, CDR2 SASEGT. The ends were cut back, 8 bases at V and 7 bases at J, with 8 bases in the middle. This CDR3 spans 10 amino acids. The CDR3 DNA sequence: TGTGCCAGCGTGGGGAGTGAAGCTTTCTTT. Its protein product is CASVGSEAFF.

The genes are TRBV7-9 and TRBJ2-2, with 7 nucleotides matching TRBD1. V was pared by 6 bases and J by 6 bases, with 13 bases of the junction left unmatched. This CDR3 spans 16 amino acids. The germline V gene has CDR1 SEHNR and CDR2 FQNEAQ (reference sequence). Here the CDR3 DNA reads TGTGCCAGCAGGATATCCCTAGGAAGGGGGCCCGGGGAGCTGTTTTTT. The encoded protein is CASRISLGRGPGELFF. The full variable domain, completed using reference TRBV7-9 and TRBJ2-2, is DTGVSQNPRHKITKRGQNVTFRCDPISEHNRLYWYRQTLGQGPEFLTYFQNEAQLEKSRLLSDRFSAERPKGSFSTLEIQRTEQGDSAMYLCASRISLGRGPGELFFGEGSRLTVL.

The V gene is TRBV19, the J gene TRBJ1-1; D call uncertain. The germline V and J ends were trimmed by 7 bases and 0 bases, with 3 bases remaining between them. Germline V gene sequence: CDR1 LNHDA, CDR2 SQIVND (reference sequence). The CDR3 runs 11 residues. The CDR3 nucleotides are TGTGCCAGTAAGCTGAACACTGAAGCTTTCTTT. Its translation: CASKLNTEAFF.

The chain employs TRBV12-5 and TRBJ2-1, with 14 bases matching TRBD2. Trimming removed 0 bases from V and 8 bases from J; junction bases left unmatched: 3. The germline gives CDR1 LGHNT, CDR2 FRNRAP. This CDR3 is 16 amino acids long. Here the CDR3 reads CASGLVTSGGADEQFF. CDR3 nucleotide sequence: TGTGCTAGTGGTTTGGTGACTAGCGGGGGGGCCGATGAGCAGTTCTTC.

This clone was counted once. The gene calls are TRBV6-5 and TRBJ1-1; 8 nucleotides match TRBD1. The CDR3 spans 15 residues. V dropped 2 bases and J dropped 3; count of bases not matched to a gene: 5. Germline V gene sequence: CDR1 MNHEY, CDR2 SVGAGI. This CDR3 is CASSYRQGAYTEAFF. The DNA of the CDR3 is TGTGCCAGCAGTTACCGGCAGGGGGCCTACACTGAAGCTTTCTTT.

The chain links TRBV5-6 to TRBJ2-7; D is unclear. The CDR3 runs 12 residues. Germline V gene data show CDR1 as SGHDT and CDR2 as YYEEEE. Trimming pared 5 bases from V and 3 bases from J, leaving 9 bases between. The CDR3 here is CASRSLGYEQYF. The DNA of the CDR3 is TGTGCCAGCAGATCTCTAGGCTACGAGCAGTACTTC.

This clone showed up just a few times. This chain's CDR3 is CASSQNRVGSEKLFF. CDR3 sequence (DNA): TGCGCCAGCAGCCAAAACAGGGTAGGGAGTGAAAAACTGTTTTTT. This rearrangement joins TRBV4-1 to TRBJ1-4, with D possibly matching TRBD1 (6 bases). The germline V gene encodes CDR1 MGHRA and CDR2 YSYEKL. Between the trimmed V and J ends, which lost 2 bases and 7 bases, there was a span of 14 bases. This CDR3 has 15 amino acids.

The V gene is TRBV7-6, the J gene TRBJ1-2; TRBD1 might be the D (5 bases). Trimming cost V 7 bases and J 7 bases, with 13 bases left between them. CDR1 is SGHVS, CDR2 FNYEAQ, per germline. The CDR3 is 12 amino acids. The CDR3: CASTPGGTGYTF. The CDR3 DNA reads TGTGCCAGCACCCCAGGCGGGACTGGCTACACCTTC.

The CDR3 nucleotides are TGCGCCAGCAGCACAGGGGGGGGCACCGGGGAGCTGTTTTTT. It is translated as CASSTGGGTGELFF. V usage is TRBV5-1 and J usage is TRBJ2-2, with D maybe TRBD1 (8 bases). This CDR3 is built from 14 residues. V lost 4 bases and J 4 bases, leaving 11 bases between the germline ends. The V gene's germline CDR1 is SGHRS and CDR2 YFSETQ.

This chain connects TRBV2 to TRBJ2-3, with 8 bases identical to TRBD1. The CDR3 covers 15 residues. The V gene end was trimmed by 1 base and the J gene end by 2 bases; junction bases not matched to a gene: 2. Per germline, CDR1 SNHLY and CDR2 FYNNEI. The CDR3 is CASSEGDRPTDTQYF. The DNA for the CDR3 is TGTGCCAGCAGTGAAGGGGACAGGCCCACAGATACGCAGTATTTT.

This chain uses TRBV5-1 with TRBJ2-7; maybe TRBD1 (5 bases). Germline V CDR1 and CDR2: SGHRS, YFSETQ. This CDR3 has 14 amino acids. V lost 1 base and J 7 bases, leaving 15 bases between the germline ends. CDR3 coding DNA: TGCGCCAGCAGCTTGCAGGGTTCGGGTAGGGAGCAGTACTTC. Translation: CASSLQGSGREQYF.

The chain employs TRBV27 and TRBJ2-7; D call uncertain. Germline V lookup: CDR1 MNHEY, CDR2 SMNVEV (reference sequence). The CDR3 extends over 15 amino acids. V lost 2 bases to trimming and J lost 0 bases, with 11 bases between them. The CDR3 spells CASSLAAASSYEQYF. The DNA for the CDR3 is TGTGCCAGCAGTTTAGCGGCAGCGAGCTCCTACGAGCAGTACTTC.

The gene calls are TRBV7-3 and TRBJ2-1; TRBD2 matches 11 bases. Looked up from germline, CDR1 is SGHTA and CDR2 is FQGTGA. The junction had 6 bases not matched to a gene; V was cut back by 6 bases and J by 5 bases. CDR3 length: 15 residues. The CDR3 nucleotides are TGTGCCAGCAGAAAAACTAGCGGGGGCCACAATGAGCAGTTCTTC. This translates into CASRKTSGGHNEQFF.

The rearrangement joins TRBV19 to TRBJ1-2, with 7 bases that match TRBD1. Losses at the gene ends were 7 bases for V and 4 bases for J; bases not matched to a gene: 9. The CDR3 spans 14 residues. Germline CDR1 LNHDA, CDR2 SQIVND (reference sequence). CDR3 amino acids: CASTPLGTAYGYTF. CDR3 DNA sequence: TGTGCCAGTACCCCGTTAGGGACAGCCTATGGCTACACCTTC.

The chain has TRBV5-5 and TRBJ2-2; no definite D call. The CDR3 is 15 residues long. Germline CDR1 is SGHKS and CDR2 is YYEKEE (reference sequence). The V end was cut by 0 bases, the J end by 1 base, with 7 bases between. The CDR3 loop is CASSLARQNTGELFF. In DNA form, the CDR3 reads TGTGCCAGCAGCTTGGCCAGGCAGAACACCGGGGAGCTGTTTTTT. Full variable domain (missing parts from reference TRBV5-5 and TRBJ2-2): DAGVTQSPTHLIKTRGQQVTLRCSPISGHKSVSWYQQVLGQGPQFIFQYYEKEERGRGNFPDRFSARQFPNYSSELNVNALLLGDSALYLCASSLARQNTGELFFGEGSRLTVL.

The chain has TRBV7-9 and TRBJ1-6; D perhaps matches TRBD1 (5 bases). The CDR3 runs 14 residues. Per germline, CDR1 SEHNR and CDR2 FQNEAQ (reference sequence). Trimming took off 7 bases at V and 10 bases at J, with 17 bases between the two ends. For the CDR3, the DNA is TGTGCCAGCACCCTCGGGGGGAATGAGTCACCCCTCCACTTT. It translates to CASTLGGNESPLHF. The complete variable domain, with remaining parts taken from reference TRBV7-9 and TRBJ1-6, reads DTGVSQNPRHKITKRGQNVTFRCDPISEHNRLYWYRQTLGQGPEFLTYFQNEAQLEKSRLLSDRFSAERPKGSFSTLEIQRTEQGDSAMYLCASTLGGNESPLHFGNGTRLTVT.

The chain joins TRBV5-1 to TRBJ1-4; D possibly corresponds to TRBD1 (5 bases). Per germline, CDR1 SGHRS and CDR2 YFSETQ. There are 14 residues in the CDR3. Trimming shortened V by 0 bases and J by 8 bases, and 11 bases separated the two germline ends. This CDR3 is CASSLEGLGEKLFF. CDR3 DNA: TGCGCCAGCAGCTTGGAGGGGCTAGGGGAAAAACTGTTTTTT. The full variable domain, in which reference TRBV5-1 and TRBJ1-4 provide the parts outside the CDR3, is KAGVTQTPRYLIKTRGQQVTLSCSPISGHRSVSWYQQTPGQGLQFLFEYFSETQRNKGNFPGRFSGRQFSNSRSEMNVSTLELGDSALYLCASSLEGLGEKLFFGSGTQLSVL.

A few counts support this clone. This sequence joins TRBV5-1 and TRBJ2-7; TRBD2 aligns across 13 bases. In germline, CDR1 is SGHRS, CDR2 YFSETQ. V dropped 3 bases and J dropped 2; count of bases not matched to a gene: 5. The CDR3 has 16 amino acids. Here the CDR3 DNA reads TGCGCCAGCAGCTCGGGCGGACTAGCGGGGGCCTACGAGCAGTACTTC. Its protein product is CASSSGGLAGAYEQYF.

This chain uses TRBV28 with TRBJ2-1, with D unresolved. Trimming pared 2 bases from V and 8 bases from J, leaving 7 bases between. The CDR3 is 12 residues long. CDR1 and CDR2 from the germline V gene are MDHEN and SYDVKM. The CDR3 here is CASSLGGDEQFF. The CDR3 DNA follows: TGTGCCAGCAGTTTAGGCGGAGATGAGCAGTTCTTC.

This clone was seen only once. The J gene is TRBJ1-1, the V gene TRBV9; tentative D call: TRBD1 (6 bases). The V gene's germline CDR1 is SGDLS and CDR2 YYNGEE. The CDR3 is 14 residues long. V lost 3 bases and J lost 1, with 10 bases in between. DNA for the CDR3: TGTGCCAGCAGCGGACAACAGGGGAACACTGAAGCTTTCTTT. Translated: CASSGQQGNTEAFF.

The rearrangement joins TRBV2 to TRBJ1-1; perhaps TRBD1 as D (6 bases). CDR1 is SNHLY and CDR2 is FYNNEI in the germline V gene. This CDR3 region has 15 residues. Deletions cut 1 base from V and 4 bases from J, with 13 bases between. CDR3 loop: CASSEVQGIGTEAFF. Written as DNA, the CDR3 is TGTGCCAGCAGTGAAGTCCAGGGGATAGGCACTGAAGCTTTCTTT.

V and J are TRBV6-1 and TRBJ1-1; 10 bases fit TRBD1. The CDR3 is 14 amino acids. Trimming at V came to 6 bases and at J to 3 bases, leaving 4 bases not matched to a gene. CDR1 and CDR2 from the germline V gene are MNHNS and SASEGT. The CDR3 bases are TGTGCCAGCAGGGGACAGGGGCGGTACACTGAAGCTTTCTTT. Translating gives CASRGQGRYTEAFF.

This sequence joins TRBV7-9 and TRBJ2-4; D is unclear. The length of the CDR3 is 12 residues. The ends were cut back, 4 bases at V and 6 bases at J, with 7 bases in the middle. Germline loops: CDR1 SEHNR, CDR2 FQNEAQ (reference sequence). CDR3 bases: TGTGCCAGCAGCTCACAGTTAAACATTCAGTACTTC. Amino acids: CASSSQLNIQYF.

V gene TRBV5-1 combines with J gene TRBJ2-7, with D possibly TRBD2 on 6 matching bases. CDR3 size: 14 residues. Germline loops: CDR1 SGHRS, CDR2 YFSETQ. The V gene lost 2 bases and the J gene lost 6 bases, with 15 bases spanning the gap. CDR3 protein: CASSFLIGTAEQYF. For the CDR3, the DNA is TGCGCCAGCAGCTTCCTTATAGGGACTGCCGAGCAGTACTTC.